These T cell receptor beta chains were read from a single sample in a study of T cell responses to AZD1222 COVID-19 vaccine. TCRdb's copy holds only in-frame clones and misses some; the assay was immunoSEQ multiplex PCR. The sample lists some 150,000 clones, approximately 90% seen once, with around 2.1% in the top ten. The sample in question was peripheral blood, obtained 28 days after the second AZD1222 dose. These receptors were obtained from an adult who received the AZD1222 COVID-19 vaccine. CDR3s include the opening cysteine and the closing phenylalanine or tryptophan. Fields, in order: clone size, D gene, V gene, J gene, CDR3 DNA, CDR3 protein. A D gene is named only where the DNA matches it firmly. Clone size is not always given. Where it is, it says once, few, many or a class for expanded clones.

NA	NA	TRBV18	TRBJ1-1	TGTGCCAGCTCACCGAATGCCCCGGGGGGTGAAGCTTTCTTT	CASSPNAPGGEAFF
NA	NA	TRBV19	TRBJ1-5	TGTGCCAGTAGTATAAGGCAAGGGGGAGATAGCAATCAGCCCCAGCATTTT	CASSIRQGGDSNQPQHF
NA	TRBD1	TRBV7-3	TRBJ1-1	TGTGCCAGCAGGCCAACCGGGACAGGGAACACTGAAGCTTTCTTT	CASRPTGTGNTEAFF
NA	NA	TRBV5-4	TRBJ1-2	TGTGCCAGCAGCTTGGTAGGCTTCTATGGCTACACCTTC	CASSLVGFYGYTF
NA	TRBD1	TRBV3-1/TRBV3-2	TRBJ1-2	TGTGCCAGCAGCCCGCTAACGACAGGGCCAAACTATGGCTACACCTTC	CASSPLTTGPNYGYTF
once	TRBD1	TRBV27	TRBJ1-5	TGTGCCAGCAGTGTCCGACAGGGGAGACAGCCCCAGCATTTT	CASSVRQGRQPQHF
NA	NA	TRBV5-8	TRBJ1-5	TGTGCCAGCACCTCCGAGGGGACTTTTTATCAGCCCCAGCATTTT	CASTSEGTFYQPQHF
NA	NA	TRBV27	TRBJ2-2	TGTGCCAGCTTGGCGGAAGACACCGGGGAGCTGTTTTTT	CASLAEDTGELFF
NA	NA	TRBV5-1	TRBJ2-5	TGCGCCAGCAGCTTGGCCACAGACCCTCTTAAGTACTTC	CASSLATDPLKYF
NA	TRBD1	TRBV6-4	TRBJ1-2	TGTGCCAGCAGTCACGGACAGGACTATGGCTACACCTTC	CASSHGQDYGYTF
NA	NA	TRBV6-5	TRBJ2-7	TGTGCCAGCCCAGGGGACGGCTACGAGCAGTACTTC	CASPGDGYEQYF
NA	NA	TRBV7-9	TRBJ2-1	TGTGCCAGCAGCTTAGCGCTCGCAGGGATGTACAATGAGCAGTTCTTC	CASSLALAGMYNEQFF
NA	TRBD1	TRBV6-5	TRBJ2-7	TGTGCCAGCAGTTACCCAGGACAGGGGGCTTACGAGCAGTACTTC	CASSYPGQGAYEQYF
NA	TRBD1	TRBV7-8	TRBJ2-3	TGTGCCAGCAGCCCCGGTATTGGGACAGGACGCACAGATACGCAGTATTTT	CASSPGIGTGRTDTQYF